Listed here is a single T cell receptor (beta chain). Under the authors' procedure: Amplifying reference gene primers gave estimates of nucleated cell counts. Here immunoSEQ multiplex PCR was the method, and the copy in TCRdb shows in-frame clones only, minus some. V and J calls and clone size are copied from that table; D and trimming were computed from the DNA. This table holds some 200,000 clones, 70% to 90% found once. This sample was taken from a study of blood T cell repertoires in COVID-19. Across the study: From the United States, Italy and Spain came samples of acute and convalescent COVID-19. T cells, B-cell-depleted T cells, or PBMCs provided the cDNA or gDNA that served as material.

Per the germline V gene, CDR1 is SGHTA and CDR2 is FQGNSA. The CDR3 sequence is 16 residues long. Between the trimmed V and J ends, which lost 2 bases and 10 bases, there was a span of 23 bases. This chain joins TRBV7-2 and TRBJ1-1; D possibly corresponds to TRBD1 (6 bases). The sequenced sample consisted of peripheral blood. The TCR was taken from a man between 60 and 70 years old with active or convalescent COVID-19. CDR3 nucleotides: TGTGCCAGCAGCTTAAGTCTCAGGGGAGCTAGTCTTGGAGCTTTCTTT. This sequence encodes CASSLSLRGASLGAFF.